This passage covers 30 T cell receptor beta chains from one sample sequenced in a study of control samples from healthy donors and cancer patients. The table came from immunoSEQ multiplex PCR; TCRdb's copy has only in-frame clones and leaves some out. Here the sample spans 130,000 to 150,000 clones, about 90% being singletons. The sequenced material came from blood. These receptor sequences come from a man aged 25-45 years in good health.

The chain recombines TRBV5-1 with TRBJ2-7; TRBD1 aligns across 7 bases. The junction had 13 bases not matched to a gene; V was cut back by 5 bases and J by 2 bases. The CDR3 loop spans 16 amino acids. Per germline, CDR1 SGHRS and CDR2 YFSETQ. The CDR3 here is CASSPQGSWAPYEQYF. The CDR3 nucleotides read TGCGCCAGCAGTCCACAGGGGTCCTGGGCCCCCTACGAGCAGTACTTC.

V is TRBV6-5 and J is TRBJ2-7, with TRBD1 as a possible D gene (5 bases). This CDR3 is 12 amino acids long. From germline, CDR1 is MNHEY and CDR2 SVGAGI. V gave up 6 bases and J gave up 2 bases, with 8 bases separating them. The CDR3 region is CASRDKPYEQYF. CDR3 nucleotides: TGTGCCAGCAGGGACAAACCCTACGAGCAGTACTTC.

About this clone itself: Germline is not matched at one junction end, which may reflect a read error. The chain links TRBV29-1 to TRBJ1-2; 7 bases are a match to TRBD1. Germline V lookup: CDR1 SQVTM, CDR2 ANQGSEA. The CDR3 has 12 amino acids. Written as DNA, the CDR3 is TGCAGCGTTGACCCCCGGACAGGTAGCTTTTACTTC. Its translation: CSVDPRTGSFYF.

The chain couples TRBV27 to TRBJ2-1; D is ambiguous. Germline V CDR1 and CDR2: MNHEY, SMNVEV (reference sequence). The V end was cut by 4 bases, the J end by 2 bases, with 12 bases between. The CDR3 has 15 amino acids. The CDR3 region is CASSYGGGAYNEQFF. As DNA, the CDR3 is TGTGCCAGCAGTTATGGCGGTGGTGCCTACAATGAGCAGTTCTTC.

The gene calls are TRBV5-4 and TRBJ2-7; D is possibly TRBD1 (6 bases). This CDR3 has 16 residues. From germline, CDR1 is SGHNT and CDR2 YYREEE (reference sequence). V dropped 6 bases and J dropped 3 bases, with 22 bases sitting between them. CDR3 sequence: CASNYKGAGQNYEQYF. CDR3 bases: TGTGCCAGCAACTATAAAGGGGCCGGACAGAACTACGAGCAGTACTTC.

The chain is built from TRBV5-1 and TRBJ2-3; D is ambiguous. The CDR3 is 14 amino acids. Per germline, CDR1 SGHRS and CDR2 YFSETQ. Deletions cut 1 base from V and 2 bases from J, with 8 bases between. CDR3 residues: CASSLLQYTDTQYF. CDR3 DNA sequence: TGCGCCAGCAGCTTGCTACAGTACACAGATACGCAGTATTTT.

The DNA of the CDR3 is TGCGCCAGCAGCACTGTCACGAACACCGGGGAGCTGTTTTTT. It encodes CASSTVTNTGELFF. The J gene is TRBJ2-2, the V gene TRBV5-1; D is unresolved. The CDR3 length is 14 residues. The V gene lost 4 bases and the J gene lost 0 bases, with 7 bases spanning the gap. Germline V lookup: CDR1 SGHRS, CDR2 YFSETQ.

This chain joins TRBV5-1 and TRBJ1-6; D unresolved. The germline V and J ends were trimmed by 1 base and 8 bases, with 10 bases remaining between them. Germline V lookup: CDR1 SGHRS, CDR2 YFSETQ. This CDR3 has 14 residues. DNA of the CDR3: TGCGCCAGCAGCTTGCAGGCCGGATATTCACCCCTCCACTTT. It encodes CASSLQAGYSPLHF.

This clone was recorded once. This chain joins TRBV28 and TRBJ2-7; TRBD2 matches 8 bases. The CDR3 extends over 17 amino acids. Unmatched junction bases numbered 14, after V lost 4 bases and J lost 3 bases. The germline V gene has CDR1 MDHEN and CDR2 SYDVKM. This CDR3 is CASSSSPFGGGRYEQYF. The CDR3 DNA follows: TGTGCCAGCAGTTCTTCCCCTTTCGGGGGGGGGCGCTACGAGCAGTACTTC.

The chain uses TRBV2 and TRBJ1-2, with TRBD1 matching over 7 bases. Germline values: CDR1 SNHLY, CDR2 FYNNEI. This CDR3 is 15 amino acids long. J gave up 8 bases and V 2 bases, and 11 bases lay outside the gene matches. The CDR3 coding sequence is TGTGCCAGCAGTGAATCCGGGACAGTGCGGATGGGCTACACCTTC. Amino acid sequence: CASSESGTVRMGYTF.

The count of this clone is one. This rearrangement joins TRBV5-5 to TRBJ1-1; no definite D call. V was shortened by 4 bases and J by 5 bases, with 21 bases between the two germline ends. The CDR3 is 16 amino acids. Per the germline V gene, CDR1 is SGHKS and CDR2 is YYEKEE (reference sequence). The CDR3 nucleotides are TGTGCCAGCAGCCATACCGGGCCCTCCATGGGGACTGAAGCTTTCTTT. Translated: CASSHTGPSMGTEAFF.

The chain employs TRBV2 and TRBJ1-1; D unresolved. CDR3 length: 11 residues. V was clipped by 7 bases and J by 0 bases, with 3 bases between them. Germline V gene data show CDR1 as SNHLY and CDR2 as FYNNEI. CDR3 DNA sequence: TGTGCCAGCAACATGAACACTGAAGCTTTCTTT. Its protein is CASNMNTEAFF.

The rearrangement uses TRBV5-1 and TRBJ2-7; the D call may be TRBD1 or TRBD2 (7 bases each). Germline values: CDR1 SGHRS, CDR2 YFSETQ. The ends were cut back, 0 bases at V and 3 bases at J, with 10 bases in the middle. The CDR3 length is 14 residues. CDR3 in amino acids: CASSLGRGGYEQYF. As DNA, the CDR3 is TGCGCCAGCAGCTTGGGCAGGGGGGGCTACGAGCAGTACTTC.

The CDR3 nucleotides are TGTGCCAGCAGCTTGTGGAGCGGGGGTATCTCCTACGAGCAGTACTTC. Amino acids: CASSLWSGGISYEQYF. This chain uses TRBV5-6 with TRBJ2-7; 8 positions agree with TRBD2. Per germline, CDR1 SGHDT and CDR2 YYEEEE. This CDR3 is built from 16 residues. With V trimmed by 1 base and J by 0 bases, 6 bases remained unmatched.

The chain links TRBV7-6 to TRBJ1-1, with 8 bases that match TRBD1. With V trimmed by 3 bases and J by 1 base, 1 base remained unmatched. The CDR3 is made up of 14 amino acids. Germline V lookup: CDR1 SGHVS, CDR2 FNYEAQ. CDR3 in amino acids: CASSFGTGNTEAFF. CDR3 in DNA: TGTGCCAGCAGCTTCGGGACAGGGAACACTGAAGCTTTCTTT.

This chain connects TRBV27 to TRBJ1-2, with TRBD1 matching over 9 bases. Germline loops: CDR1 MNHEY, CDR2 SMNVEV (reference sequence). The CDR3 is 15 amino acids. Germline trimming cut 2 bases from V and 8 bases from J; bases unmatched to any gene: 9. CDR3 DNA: TGTGCCAGCAGTTTAAGCCTGGGACAGGGTGACGGCTACACCTTC. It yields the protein CASSLSLGQGDGYTF.

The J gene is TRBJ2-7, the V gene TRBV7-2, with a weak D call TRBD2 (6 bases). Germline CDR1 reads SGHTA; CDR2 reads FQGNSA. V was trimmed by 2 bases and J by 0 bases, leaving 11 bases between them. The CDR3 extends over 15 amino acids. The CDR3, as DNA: TGTGCCAGCAGCTTAATAGGGACTGTCTCCTACGAGCAGTACTTC. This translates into CASSLIGTVSYEQYF.

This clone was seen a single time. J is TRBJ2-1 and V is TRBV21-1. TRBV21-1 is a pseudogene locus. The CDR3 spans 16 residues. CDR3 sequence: CASSKVGPRRDNEQFF. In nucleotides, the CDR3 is TGTGCCAGCAGCAAAGTGGGACCAAGGCGGGACAATGAGCAGTTCTTC.

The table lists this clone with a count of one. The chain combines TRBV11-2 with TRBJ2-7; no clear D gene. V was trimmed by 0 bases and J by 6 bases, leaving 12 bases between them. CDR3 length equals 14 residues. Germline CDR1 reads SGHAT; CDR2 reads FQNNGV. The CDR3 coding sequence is TGTGCCAGCAGCTTAGACCCTGGGATGGTCGAGCAGTACTTC. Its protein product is CASSLDPGMVEQYF.

CDR3 DNA sequence: TGTGCCAGCAGCTTCCCGGACAGGGACGATGAATACGAGCAGTACTTC. It translates to CASSFPDRDDEYEQYF. The chain is built from TRBV7-2 and TRBJ2-7, with TRBD1 identical over 8 bases. The CDR3 length is 16 residues. In germline, CDR1 is SGHTA, CDR2 FQGNSA. Trimming removed 3 bases from V and 4 bases from J; junction bases left unmatched: 11.

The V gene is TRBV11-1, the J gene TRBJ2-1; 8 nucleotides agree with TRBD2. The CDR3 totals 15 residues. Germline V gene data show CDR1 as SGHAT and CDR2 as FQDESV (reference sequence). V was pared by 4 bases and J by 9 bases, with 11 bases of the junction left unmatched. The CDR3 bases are TGTGCCAGCAGCTACCGGACTAGCCCCTCTGGTGAGCAGTTCTTC. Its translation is CASSYRTSPSGEQFF.

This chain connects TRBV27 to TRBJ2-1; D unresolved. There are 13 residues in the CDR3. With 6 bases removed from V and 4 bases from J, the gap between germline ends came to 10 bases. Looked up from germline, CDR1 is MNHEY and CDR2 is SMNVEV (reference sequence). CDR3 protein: CASRPPGYNEQFF. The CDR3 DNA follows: TGTGCCAGCAGACCTCCTGGGTACAATGAGCAGTTCTTC.

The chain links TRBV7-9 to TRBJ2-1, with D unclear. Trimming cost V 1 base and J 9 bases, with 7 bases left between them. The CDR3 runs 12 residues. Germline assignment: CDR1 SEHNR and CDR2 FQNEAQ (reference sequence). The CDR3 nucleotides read TGTGCCAGCAGCTTAGAGGGAAGTGAGCAGTTCTTC. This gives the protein CASSLEGSEQFF. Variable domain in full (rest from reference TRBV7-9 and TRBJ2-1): DTGVSQNPRHKITKRGQNVTFRCDPISEHNRLYWYRQTLGQGPEFLTYFQNEAQLEKSRLLSDRFSAERPKGSFSTLEIQRTEQGDSAMYLCASSLEGSEQFFGPGTRLTVL.

The CDR3: CAISSAGGTLNEQFF. The CDR3 DNA sequence: TGTGCCATCAGTTCAGCGGGGGGTACCCTCAATGAGCAGTTCTTC. The rearrangement links TRBV10-3 to TRBJ2-1; 9 nucleotides agree with TRBD2. Trimming at V came to 5 bases and at J to 6 bases, leaving 8 bases not matched to a gene. From germline, CDR1 is ENHRY and CDR2 SYGVKD. The CDR3 is 15 amino acids.

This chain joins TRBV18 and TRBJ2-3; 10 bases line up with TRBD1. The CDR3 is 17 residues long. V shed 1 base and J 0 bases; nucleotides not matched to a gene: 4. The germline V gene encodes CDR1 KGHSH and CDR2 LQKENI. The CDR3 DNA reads TGTGCCAGCTCACCACGACAGGGGGCGCGGAGCACAGATACGCAGTATTTT. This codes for CASSPRQGARSTDTQYF. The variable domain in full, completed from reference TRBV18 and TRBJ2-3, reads NAGVMQNPRHLVRRRGQEARLRCSPMKGHSHVYWYRQLPEEGLKFMVYLQKENIIDESGMPKERFSAEFPKEGPSILRIQQVVRGDSAAYFCASSPRQGARSTDTQYFGPGTRLTVL.

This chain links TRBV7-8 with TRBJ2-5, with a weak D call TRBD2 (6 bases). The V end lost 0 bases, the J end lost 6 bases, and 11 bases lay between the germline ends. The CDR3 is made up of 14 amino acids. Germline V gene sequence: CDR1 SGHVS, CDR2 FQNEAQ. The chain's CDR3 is CASSLAGGEKTQYF. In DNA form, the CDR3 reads TGTGCCAGCAGCTTAGCGGGGGGTGAGAAGACCCAGTACTTC. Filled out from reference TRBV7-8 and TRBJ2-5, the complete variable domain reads GAGVSQSPRYKVAKRGQDVALRCDPISGHVSLFWYQQALGQGPEFLTYFQNEAQLDKSGLPSDRFFAERPEGSVSTLKIQRTQQEDSAVYLCASSLAGGEKTQYFGPGTRLLVL.

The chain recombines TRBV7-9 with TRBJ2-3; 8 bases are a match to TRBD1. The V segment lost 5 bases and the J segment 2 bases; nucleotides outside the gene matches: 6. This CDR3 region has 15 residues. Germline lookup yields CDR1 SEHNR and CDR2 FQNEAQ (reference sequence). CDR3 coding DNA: TGTGCCAGCAGCAACGAACAGGGGGACACAGATACGCAGTATTTT. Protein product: CASSNEQGDTDTQYF.

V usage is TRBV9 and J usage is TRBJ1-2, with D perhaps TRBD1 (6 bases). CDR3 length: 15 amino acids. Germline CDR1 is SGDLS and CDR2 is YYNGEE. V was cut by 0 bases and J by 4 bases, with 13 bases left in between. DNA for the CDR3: TGTGCCAGCAGCGTAGGAATAGGGACAATCTATGGCTACACCTTC. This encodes CASSVGIGTIYGYTF.

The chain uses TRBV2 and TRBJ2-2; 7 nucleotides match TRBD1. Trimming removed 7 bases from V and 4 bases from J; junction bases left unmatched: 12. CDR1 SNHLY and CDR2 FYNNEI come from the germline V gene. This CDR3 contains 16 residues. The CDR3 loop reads CASKTLRGRGTGELFF. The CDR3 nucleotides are TGTGCCAGCAAGACCCTGAGGGGGCGCGGCACCGGGGAGCTGTTTTTT.

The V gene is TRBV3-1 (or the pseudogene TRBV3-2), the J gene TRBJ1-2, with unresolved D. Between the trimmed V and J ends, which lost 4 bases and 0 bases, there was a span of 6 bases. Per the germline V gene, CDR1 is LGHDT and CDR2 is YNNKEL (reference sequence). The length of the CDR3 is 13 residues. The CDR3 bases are TGTGCCAGCAGCCCATCTGCTAACTATGGCTACACCTTC. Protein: CASSPSANYGYTF.